What follows are 17 T cell receptor beta chains derived from one specimen sequenced in a study of shared clonotypes between healthy human individuals. Here immunoSEQ multiplex PCR was the method, and the copy in TCRdb shows in-frame clones only, minus some. The table includes fewer than 350,000 clones, over 75% detected once. Sequencing input: memory CD8+ T cells sorted from blood. Subset here: CD45RO+ cells pooled with CCR7-negative TemRA cells. These receptors were collected from a man aged 18-30 years in good health.

This clone was counted many times. This chain connects TRBV4-2 to TRBJ2-2; D is tentatively TRBD1 or TRBD2 (5 bases each). Trimming pared 7 bases from V and 7 bases from J, leaving 22 bases between. This CDR3 contains 16 residues. CDR1 is LGHNA, CDR2 YNFKEQ, per germline. CDR3 DNA sequence: TGTGCCAGCACCTCCGACGGGACCGGTTATGACGGGGAGCTGTTTTTT. This codes for CASTSDGTGYDGELFF.

The chain has TRBV28 and TRBJ1-5, with no clear D. This CDR3 has 13 residues. V was pared by 4 bases and J by 7 bases, with 11 bases between. Germline CDR1 reads MDHEN; CDR2 reads SYDVKM. CDR3 nucleotide sequence: TGTGCCAGCAGTTCGGTATTTAGGCAGCCCCAGCATTTT. It translates to CASSSVFRQPQHF.

J is TRBJ2-7 and V is TRBV27, with D unclear. V was shortened by 5 bases and J by 3 bases, with 8 bases between the two germline ends. CDR3 size: 12 residues. Germline loops: CDR1 MNHEY, CDR2 SMNVEV (reference sequence). The DNA of the CDR3 is TGTGCCAGCAGTAATAGTCACTACGAGCAGTACTTC. Protein: CASSNSHYEQYF.

The J gene is TRBJ1-1, the V gene TRBV5-1; a weak D match, TRBD1 (6 bases). This CDR3 spans 14 amino acids. V lost 4 bases and J 7 bases, leaving 17 bases between the germline ends. Per germline, CDR1 SGHRS and CDR2 YFSETQ. In nucleotides, the CDR3 is TGCGCCAGCAGCATGGAGGGGGGGCCGAATGAAGCTTTCTTT. This sequence encodes CASSMEGGPNEAFF.

The chain couples TRBV7-2 to TRBJ2-2, with 8 nucleotides matching TRBD2. Trimming took 1 base from V and 7 from J; bases not matched to a gene: 11. This CDR3 is built from 17 residues. Germline assignment: CDR1 SGHTA and CDR2 FQGNSA. The DNA of the CDR3 is TGTGCCAGCAGCTTAGATCCGGGAGGGCCCTTTGTCGGGGAGCTGTTTTTT. This codes for CASSLDPGGPFVGELFF. The full variable domain, completed using reference TRBV7-2 and TRBJ2-2, is GAGVSQSPSNKVTEKGKDVELRCDPISGHTALYWYRQSLGQGLEFLIYFQGNSAPDKSGLPSDRFSAERTGGSVSTLTIQRTQQEDSAVYLCASSLDPGGPFVGELFFGEGSRLTVL.

The chain has TRBV28 and TRBJ2-7; D is perhaps TRBD1 or TRBD2 (5 bases each). The germline gives CDR1 MDHEN, CDR2 SYDVKM. Trimming took off 5 bases at V and 1 base at J, with 12 bases between the two ends. The CDR3 has 14 amino acids. For the CDR3, the DNA is TGTGCCAGCAGTCCGGGGCTTAAGTCCTACGAGCAGTACTTC. Protein sequence: CASSPGLKSYEQYF.

The chain employs TRBV4-1 and TRBJ2-7; 9 bases line up with TRBD1. CDR1 is MGHRA, CDR2 YSYEKL, per germline. The CDR3 consists of 17 residues. After removal of 0 bases from V and 3 bases from J, the junction contained 9 bases not matched to a gene. CDR3 coding DNA: TGCGCCAGCAGCCAAGAAGGCTCGGGACAGGGACTCTACGAGCAGTACTTC. Its protein is CASSQEGSGQGLYEQYF.

The CDR3 DNA is TGTGCCAGCAGTGAACTACGCGGCTCCTACGAGCAGTACTTC. This translates into CASSELRGSYEQYF. The chain has TRBV6-1 and TRBJ2-7; D gene ambiguous. From germline, CDR1 is MNHNS and CDR2 SASEGT. V lost 2 bases, J lost 0 bases, and 8 bases lay in between. CDR3 size: 14 residues.

This chain connects TRBV5-4 to TRBJ1-2, with D possibly TRBD1 on 5 matching bases. The V gene lost 5 bases and the J gene lost 4 bases, with 12 bases spanning the gap. The CDR3 covers 13 residues. CDR1 SGHNT and CDR2 YYREEE come from the germline V gene (reference sequence). This CDR3 is CASRFGGTYGYTF. The CDR3 DNA sequence: TGTGCCAGCAGATTTGGGGGGACCTATGGCTACACCTTC.

In nucleotides, the CDR3 is TGTGCCAGCACCACGACAGGGCAGACCCAGTACTTC. This encodes CASTTTGQTQYF. This rearrangement joins TRBV28 to TRBJ2-5; 7 bases fit TRBD1. This CDR3 is built from 12 residues. Germline values: CDR1 MDHEN, CDR2 SYDVKM. The junction had 5 bases not matched to a gene; V was cut back by 7 bases and J by 6 bases.

The rearrangement links TRBV2 to TRBJ1-5, with D unclear. The CDR3 is made up of 16 amino acids. V was clipped by 4 bases and J by 1 base, with 14 bases between them. Germline V gene sequence: CDR1 SNHLY, CDR2 FYNNEI. CDR3 sequence: CASSGTTAVSNQPQHF. CDR3 sequence (DNA): TGTGCCAGCAGTGGCACAACGGCCGTGAGCAATCAGCCCCAGCATTTT.

V gene TRBV4-1 combines with J gene TRBJ2-1, with a weak D call TRBD2 (6 bases). The CDR3 spans 13 residues. Germline V gene sequence: CDR1 MGHRA, CDR2 YSYEKL. V was clipped by 1 base and J by 14 bases, with 15 bases between them. The CDR3 protein is CASSQGAPGLEFF. In DNA, the CDR3 is TGCGCCAGCAGCCAAGGGGCCCCGGGACTTGAGTTCTTC.

The chain recombines TRBV27 with TRBJ2-7; 12 bases are shared with TRBD2. The CDR3 is 18 residues long. V trimming: 5 bases; J trimming: 2 bases; junction bases outside the gene matches: 13. Germline V CDR1 and CDR2: MNHEY, SMNVEV (reference sequence). The CDR3, as DNA: TGTGCCAGCAGTATCCGAAATGTGGGACTAGCGGGTACCTACGAGCAGTACTTC. Translated: CASSIRNVGLAGTYEQYF.

This chain uses TRBV4-2 with TRBJ1-1; D is ambiguous. V was clipped by 4 bases and J by 4 bases, with 13 bases between them. This CDR3 has 14 residues. Germline V CDR1 and CDR2: LGHNA, YNFKEQ. Here the CDR3 reads CASSPNTRFTEAFF. The CDR3 DNA is TGTGCCAGCAGCCCTAATACCAGGTTCACTGAAGCTTTCTTT.

The chain joins TRBV4-1 to TRBJ1-1; 8 bases are a match to TRBD1. V shed 1 base and J 0 bases; nucleotides not matched to a gene: 4. The length of the CDR3 is 16 residues. Germline values: CDR1 MGHRA, CDR2 YSYEKL. The CDR3 nucleotides are TGCGCCAGCAGCCAAGCTCCGGGACAGGTGAACACTGAAGCTTTCTTT. Protein sequence: CASSQAPGQVNTEAFF.

V gene TRBV4-1 combines with J gene TRBJ1-2; 7 nucleotides agree with TRBD1. V was pared by 3 bases and J by 2 bases, with 9 bases of the junction left unmatched. This CDR3 spans 16 amino acids. CDR1 and CDR2 from the germline V gene are MGHRA and YSYEKL. The CDR3 protein is CASSHAYGQENYGYTF. In DNA, the CDR3 is TGCGCCAGCAGCCATGCCTACGGACAGGAAAACTATGGCTACACCTTC.

Of note for this clone: At the DNA level, this CDR3 is encoded by other sequences in the same sample as well. The V gene is TRBV4-3, the J gene TRBJ2-3; a weak D match, TRBD2 (6 bases). Trimming shortened V by 0 bases and J by 0 bases, and 7 bases separated the two germline ends. Germline V gene data show CDR1 as LGHNA and CDR2 as YSLEER. CDR3 length equals 15 residues. CDR3 sequence reads: CASSQEGGSTDTQYF. The CDR3 coding sequence is TGCGCCAGCAGCCAAGAAGGAGGGAGCACAGATACGCAGTATTTT.